This T cell receptor (beta chain) was retrieved from a study of CD8+ T cells in alopecia areata. Background on the study: Treated patients took oral tofacitinib at 5 to 10 mg twice daily. Whole-study findings and limits: Greater clonality was observed in lesional scalp samples, especially alopecia totalis/universalis, versus normal scalp. Scalp clonality, together with expanded CD8+ clones among the top 100, fell significantly with tofacitinib.

Extracted RNA was reverse transcribed into cDNA, the sequencing template. Clones were read by immunoSEQ multiplex PCR, and TCRdb kept only the in-frame ones, dropping some. Of about 70,000 clones listed, around 29% are singletons. Treatment specified: oral pan-JAK inhibitor, 5-10 mg twice daily. The CDR3 is made up of 15 amino acids. Trimming left V 5 bases short and J 3 bases short, with 16 bases between. In germline, CDR1 is SEHNR, CDR2 FQNEAQ (reference sequence). In this sample, this clone turned up once. The target antigen is unknown. The receptor comes from a human donor with alopecia areata. The sample in question was CD8+ T cells sorted from blood, obtained at week 4, from a patient treated with tofacitinib. The J gene is TRBJ1-2, the V gene TRBV7-9, with D perhaps matching TRBD1 (6 bases). DNA of the CDR3: TGTGCCAGCAGCCCCCTTGGGGAGGGGGACTATGGCTACACCTTC. Translation gives CASSPLGEGDYGYTF.